The 21 T cell receptor beta chains presented below share a single source sample, sequenced in a study of PD-L1 blockade in urothelial cancer. The sample's time point: peripheral blood 6 weeks after treatment start. Sequencing used immunoSEQ multiplex PCR; TCRdb keeps in-frame clones, though not all of them. Of about 22,000 clones in the sample, around nine tenths were seen once. The sample here was PBMCs, taken around atezolizumab (anti-PD-L1) treatment. The receptors shown here come from a woman aged 55-75 years with urothelial cancer.

The CDR3 DNA reads as TGTGCCAGCAGCGCCGGACAGGGATCCTACAATGAGCAGTTCTTC. It translates to CASSAGQGSYNEQFF. V is TRBV5-8 and J is TRBJ2-1; TRBD1 agrees at 8 bases. V was pared by 4 bases and J by 1 base, with 4 bases of the junction left unmatched. Germline CDR1 reads SGHTS; CDR2 reads YDEGEE. This CDR3 contains 15 residues. Looking up the rest from reference TRBV5-8 and TRBJ2-1 gives the full variable domain: EAGVTQSPTHLIKTRGQQATLRCSPISGHTSVYWYQQALGLGLQFLLWYDEGEERNRGNFPPRFSGRQFPNYSSELNVNALELEDSALYLCASSAGQGSYNEQFFGPGTRLTVL.

The genes are TRBV7-2 and TRBJ1-6; TRBD1 agrees at 7 bases. V lost 4 bases to trimming and J lost 10 bases; unmatched junction nucleotides: 10. The germline gives CDR1 SGHTA, CDR2 FQGNSA. The CDR3 totals 15 residues. The CDR3: CASSSNRGVKSPLHF. The CDR3 nucleotides read TGTGCCAGCAGCTCCAACAGGGGAGTAAAGTCACCCCTCCACTTT.

This sequence joins TRBV15 and TRBJ1-1; possible D gene TRBD1, 5 bases. The CDR3 sequence is 15 residues long. Germline V gene lookup returns CDR1 LNHNV and CDR2 YYDKDF (reference sequence). V was trimmed by 5 bases and J by 5 bases, leaving 18 bases between them. The CDR3 is CATSPGEGVYTEAFF. CDR3 sequence (DNA): TGTGCCACCAGCCCTGGGGAAGGGGTATATACTGAAGCTTTCTTT.

The chain employs TRBV9 and TRBJ1-3; 8 bases are a match to TRBD1. Germline V gene lookup returns CDR1 SGDLS and CDR2 YYNGEE. There are 15 residues in the CDR3. Trimming removed 0 bases from V and 2 bases from J; junction bases left unmatched: 1. In DNA, the CDR3 is TGTGCCAGCAGCGTAGGGACAGGGCCTGGAAACACCATATATTTT. This encodes CASSVGTGPGNTIYF.

This rearrangement joins TRBV27 to TRBJ2-1, with TRBD1 matching over 10 bases. This CDR3 has 15 residues. Germline trimming cut 6 bases from V and 7 bases from J; bases unmatched to any gene: 9. Germline assignment: CDR1 MNHEY and CDR2 SMNVEV (reference sequence). The CDR3 sequence is CASRPDRGHWNEQFF. CDR3 DNA: TGTGCCAGCAGGCCAGACAGGGGGCATTGGAATGAGCAGTTCTTC.

The V call is TRBV7-9, the J call TRBJ1-6; D unclear. The CDR3 totals 13 residues. Germline lookup yields CDR1 SEHNR and CDR2 FQNEAQ (reference sequence). Trimming shortened V by 3 bases and J by 13 bases, and 13 bases separated the two germline ends. The CDR3 loop is CASSFSEAGPLHF. The CDR3 DNA follows: TGTGCCAGCAGCTTTTCGGAGGCGGGGCCCCTCCACTTT.

This rearrangement joins TRBV6-5 to TRBJ1-1; 9 bases match TRBD1. Germline-derived CDR1 and CDR2 are MNHEY and SVGAGI. The CDR3 is 13 amino acids. Unmatched junction bases numbered 4, after V lost 6 bases and J lost 5 bases. CDR3 region: CASRPDRGTEAFF. The CDR3 bases are TGTGCCAGCAGGCCTGACAGGGGGACTGAAGCTTTCTTT.

This chain uses TRBV7-9 with TRBJ2-1; 8 bases are a match to TRBD2. This CDR3 has 15 residues. The junction had 9 bases not matched to a gene; V was cut back by 5 bases and J by 6 bases. The germline CDR1 and CDR2 sequences are SEHNR and FQNEAQ (reference sequence). The CDR3 region has the DNA TGTGCCAGCAGCGGCCCCGGGACTAGTATCAATGAGCAGTTCTTC. Translating it yields CASSGPGTSINEQFF.

This clone was recorded only once. The chain employs TRBV7-2 and TRBJ2-3; D is possibly TRBD1 (6 bases). Trimming removed 8 bases from V and 6 bases from J, with 21 bases in between. The CDR3 spans 15 residues. In germline, CDR1 is SGHTA, CDR2 FQGNSA. Here the CDR3 DNA reads TGTGCCAGCTCTCTCCGGGGTGGGGGCGGGGATACGCAGTATTTT. Its protein is CASSLRGGGGDTQYF.

The rearrangement uses TRBV6-6 and TRBJ2-1; maybe TRBD2 (5 bases). In germline, CDR1 is MNHNY, CDR2 SVGAGI (reference sequence). V dropped 6 bases and J dropped 2 bases, with 14 bases sitting between them. CDR3 length: 15 residues. The CDR3: CASSPGRGAYNEQFF. The CDR3 DNA sequence: TGTGCCAGCAGCCCCGGCCGGGGAGCCTACAATGAGCAGTTCTTC.

The V gene is TRBV7-8, the J gene TRBJ2-2; D is unresolved. The CDR3 consists of 15 residues. Trimming pared 3 bases from V and 6 bases from J, leaving 14 bases between. The germline gives CDR1 SGHVS, CDR2 FQNEAQ. Written as DNA, the CDR3 is TGTGCCAGCAGCTTCCGTAGGCGGAGTTCCGGGGAGCTGTTTTTT. Its protein is CASSFRRRSSGELFF. Together with reference TRBV7-8 and TRBJ2-2, the CDR3 gives the full variable domain: GAGVSQSPRYKVAKRGQDVALRCDPISGHVSLFWYQQALGQGPEFLTYFQNEAQLDKSGLPSDRFFAERPEGSVSTLKIQRTQQEDSAVYLCASSFRRRSSGELFFGEGSRLTVL.

The chain recombines TRBV4-3 with TRBJ2-7; possibly TRBD1 for D (5 bases). Trimming cost V 1 base and J 5 bases, with 12 bases left between them. The germline gives CDR1 LGHNA, CDR2 YSLEER. This CDR3 contains 14 residues. The CDR3 is CASSQGLTAHEQYF. The CDR3, as DNA: TGCGCCAGCAGCCAAGGCCTGACAGCTCACGAGCAGTACTTC.

The chain uses TRBV11-2 and TRBJ2-1, with 14 bases aligning to TRBD2. With V trimmed by 1 base and J by 1 base, 3 bases remained unmatched. From germline, CDR1 is SGHAT and CDR2 FQNNGV. The CDR3 runs 18 residues. In DNA, the CDR3 is TGTGCCAGCAGCTTAGTGGGACTAGCGGGAGTGTCCTACAATGAGCAGTTCTTC. It encodes CASSLVGLAGVSYNEQFF.

The genes are TRBV6-1 and TRBJ2-3; 9 positions match TRBD1. Germline V lookup: CDR1 MNHNS, CDR2 SASEGT. The trim removed 5 bases at V and 7 bases at J, leaving 10 bases unmatched. The CDR3 covers 15 residues. The CDR3 protein is CASSHGQGSYHTQYF. The CDR3 DNA reads TGTGCCAGCAGTCACGGACAGGGGTCATATCATACGCAGTATTTT.

This clone appeared once. The gene calls are TRBV18 and TRBJ2-7, with 11 bases that match TRBD1. V shed 6 bases, J shed 6 bases, and the junction held 7 bases outside the gene matches. The CDR3 is 14 amino acids. Germline CDR1 is KGHSH and CDR2 is LQKENI. The CDR3 here is CASSGQGAAGEQYF. CDR3 nucleotides: TGTGCCAGCTCCGGACAGGGGGCTGCGGGCGAGCAGTACTTC. Full variable domain (missing parts from reference TRBV18 and TRBJ2-7): NAGVMQNPRHLVRRRGQEARLRCSPMKGHSHVYWYRQLPEEGLKFMVYLQKENIIDESGMPKERFSAEFPKEGPSILRIQQVVRGDSAAYFCASSGQGAAGEQYFGPGTRLTVT.

The V and J genes are TRBV5-1 and TRBJ2-1; 9 bases line up with TRBD1. Germline values: CDR1 SGHRS, CDR2 YFSETQ. The CDR3 runs to 24 residues. J lost 6 bases, V lost 4 bases, and 35 bases had no gene match. CDR3 bases: TGCGCCAGCAGCCTACACTGGCGAAGGGACAGGGAATCTCGACTACCGAAAAATCTCAATGAGCAGTTCTTC. This sequence encodes CASSLHWRRDRESRLPKNLNEQFF.

The chain couples TRBV19 to TRBJ1-2; 7 bases agree with TRBD1. This CDR3 has 13 amino acids. J lost 0 bases, V lost 8 bases, and 3 bases had no gene match. Germline V gene data show CDR1 as LNHDA and CDR2 as SQIVND (reference sequence). This chain's CDR3 is CASGQVSNYGYTF. CDR3 DNA sequence: TGTGCCAGTGGACAGGTTTCTAACTATGGCTACACCTTC.

This clone appeared a single time. Written as DNA, the CDR3 is TGTGCCAGCAGCGAGGGACAGAACACTGAAGCTTTCTTT. Protein product: CASSEGQNTEAFF. The chain carries TRBV7-2 and TRBJ1-1; perhaps TRBD1 as D (6 bases). The CDR3 length is 13 residues. Germline values: CDR1 SGHTA, CDR2 FQGNSA. V shed 5 bases and J shed 1 base, with 8 bases lying between them.

V gene TRBV19 combines with J gene TRBJ1-3; D gene unclear. V lost 5 bases and J 0 bases, leaving 11 bases between the germline ends. This CDR3 has 15 residues. Germline loops: CDR1 LNHDA, CDR2 SQIVND (reference sequence). CDR3 region: CASSEDRSSGNTIYF. The CDR3 DNA reads as TGTGCCAGTAGTGAAGACCGGAGCTCTGGAAACACCATATATTTT.

The sample holds one count of this clone. The rearrangement links TRBV9 to TRBJ2-5; 7 bases align to TRBD1. The CDR3 sequence is 14 residues long. The germline V gene has CDR1 SGDLS and CDR2 YYNGEE. V shed 3 bases, J shed 4 bases, and the junction held 6 bases outside the gene matches. CDR3 DNA: TGTGCCAGCAGCGAGTCGACAGGGAGAGAGACCCAGTACTTC. This gives the protein CASSESTGRETQYF.

V is TRBV4-1 and J is TRBJ2-2; D is unclear. V lost 1 base to trimming and J lost 1 base, with 7 bases between them. The CDR3 covers 15 residues. CDR1 is MGHRA, CDR2 YSYEKL, per germline. CDR3 bases: TGCGCCAGCAGCCAAGTTTCAGGGAACACCGGGGAGCTGTTTTTT. Its translation: CASSQVSGNTGELFF.